What follows are 25 T cell receptor beta chains derived from one specimen sequenced in a study of tumor and adjacent non-tumor tissue in lung cancer. This sample's RNA came from whole unsorted tissue. Distant lung tissue was collected more than 3 cm away from the tumor edge. A modified ARM-PCR protocol with three rounds of nested PCR amplified TCRbeta. TCRdb re-analysed the multiplex PCR reads in MiXCR, keeping a single row per CDR3 protein. The data show over 100,000 distinct CDR3 sequences, about 63% seen once. Sample: distant non-tumor lung tissue. These receptors came from a man aged 55 to 70 with non-small cell lung cancer.

Many counts were recorded for this clonotype. This sequence joins TRBV6-5 and TRBJ2-7, with 15 bases matching TRBD2. V lost 6 bases to trimming and J lost 6 bases; unmatched junction nucleotides: 6. The CDR3 is 15 residues long. The V gene's germline CDR1 is MNHEY and CDR2 SVGAGI. CDR3 in DNA: TGTGCCAGCAGCGGGAGGACTAGCGGGAGGGCCGAGCAGTACTTC. Protein sequence: CASSGRTSGRAEQYF.

This clonotype was seen just once. This may be a read error, as it is one base from a much larger clone. The chain carries TRBV5-4 and TRBJ2-1; the D is unclear. The CDR3 runs 14 residues. Germline CDR1 is SGHNT and CDR2 is YYREEE (reference sequence). In DNA, the CDR3 is TGTGCCAGCAGCTTGGATTATATGGGTATTGAGGAGTTCTTC. Protein sequence: CASSLDYMGIEEFF.

On this clonotype itself: The germline gene is not matched at one end of the junction; a read error may be the cause. This chain uses TRBV29-1 with TRBJ1-2, with D perhaps matching TRBD1 (5 bases). CDR3 size: 13 residues. Germline CDR1 is SQVTM and CDR2 is ANQGSEA. CDR3 sequence reads: CSLEGEPSYGYTF. The CDR3 DNA reads TGCAGCCTTGAAGGGGAACCCAGTTATGGTTACACCTTC.

The chain uses TRBV29-1 and TRBJ2-7; the match to TRBD2 covers 12 bases. This CDR3 contains 12 residues. CDR1 and CDR2 (germline): SQVTM, ANQGSEA. The CDR3 loop is CIIGLAGNEQYF. Here the CDR3 DNA reads TGCATCATCGGACTAGCGGGAAACGAGCAGTACTTC.

The gene calls are TRBV20-1 and TRBJ2-3; TRBD2 matches at 7 bases. Germline lookup yields CDR1 DFQATT and CDR2 SNEGSKA (reference sequence). The junction had 8 bases not matched to a gene; V was cut back by 6 bases and J by 2 bases. This CDR3 comprises 14 residues. The CDR3 loop reads CSAWDYLHTDTQYF. The CDR3 DNA is TGCAGTGCCTGGGACTACCTACACACAGATACGCAGTATTTT.

This clonotype turned up a few times. This may stem from a read error, because a much larger clone lies one nucleotide away. This chain joins TRBV6-1 and TRBJ2-7; no reliable D call. The germline CDR1 and CDR2 sequences are MNHNS and SASEGT. The CDR3 loop spans 12 amino acids. V lost 6 bases, J lost 4 bases, and 10 bases lay in between. CDR3 nucleotide sequence: TGTGCCAGCAGAGTTACAAGGTACGAGCAGTACTTC. It specifies CASRVTRYEQYF.

A note on this clonotype: The junction departs from germline at one end; a sequencing error may be responsible. The chain carries TRBV12-3 or TRBV12-4 and TRBJ2-7; D remains unclear. This CDR3 spans 14 amino acids. The CDR3 protein is CASSSPGVSYEQYF. As DNA, the CDR3 is TGTGCCAGCAGTTCACCAGGAGTCTCCTACGAGCAATACTTC.

In its sample, this clonotype was seen many times. The chain links TRBV6-1 to TRBJ1-1; D is unclear. The CDR3 extends over 13 amino acids. Trimming cost V 6 bases and J 2 bases, with 10 bases left between them. Germline V lookup: CDR1 MNHNS, CDR2 SASEGT. This chain's CDR3 is CASRRLANTEAFF. For the CDR3, the DNA is TGTGCCAGCAGGAGACTGGCCAACACTGAAGCTTTCTTT.

Of note for this clonotype: Given a much more abundant clone one base away, this may be a read error. V is TRBV4-1 and J is TRBJ1-5, with 7 nucleotides matching TRBD1. Germline CDR1 MGHRA, CDR2 YSYEKL. CDR3 length: 16 amino acids. V dropped 4 bases and J dropped 4; count of bases not matched to a gene: 10. In DNA, the CDR3 is TGCGCCAGCAGCCGCAACGACAGGGCCGGGAATCAGCCCCAGCATTTT. It yields the protein CASSRNDRAGNQPQHF.

This clonotype was counted ten times or more. The chain uses TRBV13 and TRBJ2-7; 11 bases agree with TRBD2. Germline V gene lookup returns CDR1 PRHDT and CDR2 FYEKMQ (reference sequence). The CDR3 sequence is 13 residues long. The junction had 2 bases not matched to a gene; V was cut back by 5 bases and J by 5 bases. CDR3 DNA sequence: TGTGCCAGCAGCCCACTAGCGGGAGACGAGCAGTACTTC. It encodes CASSPLAGDEQYF.

This clonotype appeared many times. This chain connects TRBV7-9 to TRBJ1-1; D call uncertain. Between the trimmed V and J ends, which lost 6 bases and 10 bases, there was a span of 18 bases. CDR1 and CDR2 from the germline V gene are SEHNR and FQNEAQ (reference sequence). The CDR3 runs 13 residues. The CDR3 DNA reads as TGTGCCAGCAGACCCGAAGGACCGGGGAGAGCTTTCTTT. Translating it yields CASRPEGPGRAFF.

On this clonotype: The conserved final phenylalanine or tryptophan is absent from the CDR3, which likely points to a read error. The V gene is TRBV7-8, the J gene TRBJ2-7, with unresolved D. The V and J ends lost 1 base and 2 bases respectively, with 18 bases between them. This CDR3 comprises 17 residues. Germline V CDR1 and CDR2: SGHVS, FQNEAQ. The CDR3 sequence: CASSLVMGSSAPYEQYI. DNA of the CDR3: TGTGCCAGCAGCTTAGTTATGGGTTCCTCGGCCCCCTACGAGCAGTACATC.

Comments on this clonotype: Lacking the conserved final phenylalanine or tryptophan, this CDR3 likely reflects a read error. The J gene is TRBJ2-5, the V gene TRBV11-3; TRBD1 matches 7 bases. Germline-derived CDR1 and CDR2 are SGHNT and YENEEA. The CDR3 length is 14 residues. As DNA, the CDR3 is TGTGTCAGCAGCTACGGGACAGAAGGAGAGACCCAGTACTTA. This translates into CVSSYGTEGETQYL.

For this clonotype: At one end, the junction sequence differs from germline, possibly due to a read error. The rearrangement links TRBV10-2 to TRBJ2-3; D call uncertain. Germline V gives CDR1 WSHSY, CDR2 SAAADI. The CDR3 spans 11 residues. DNA for the CDR3: TGCGCCATGCGATGGGCAGATATGCAGTATTTT. Protein sequence: CAMRWADMQYF.

This clonotype came up a few times. This chain uses TRBV7-9 with TRBJ1-1, with D unresolved. V lost 0 bases and J 1 base, leaving 6 bases between the germline ends. The germline V gene has CDR1 SEHNR and CDR2 FQNEAQ (reference sequence). The CDR3 contains 14 residues. CDR3 amino acids: CASSLALANTEAFF. In DNA form, the CDR3 reads TGTGCCAGCAGCTTAGCCCTAGCGAACACTGAAGCTTTCTTT.

With respect to this clonotype: A junction boundary mismatches the germline segment, possibly from a read error. The chain has TRBV6-2 or TRBV6-3 and TRBJ2-7; weak D call: TRBD1 (6 bases). Per the germline V gene, CDR1 is MNHEY and CDR2 is SVGEGT. The CDR3 extends over 13 amino acids. CDR3 nucleotides: TGTGCCAGCAGCCAGGACAGCTTCTACGGGCAGTACTTC. Its protein is CASSQDSFYGQYF.

This clonotype was observed many times. This chain connects TRBV7-9 to TRBJ2-3, with 8 bases matching TRBD2. CDR3 length: 14 residues. The junction had 5 bases not matched to a gene; V was cut back by 5 bases and J by 4 bases. Germline CDR1 reads SEHNR; CDR2 reads FQNEAQ (reference sequence). The DNA of the CDR3 is TGTGCCAGCAGCACCGGACTAGCCCCAGATACGCAGTATTTT. Its translation: CASSTGLAPDTQYF.

The genes are TRBV11-3 and TRBJ2-1, with 7 bases identical to TRBD2. Trimming cost V 5 bases and J 13 bases; bases outside gene matches: 11. Germline V gene data show CDR1 as SGHNT and CDR2 as YENEEA. The CDR3 runs 13 residues. The CDR3: CASSAEVTSSQFF. DNA of the CDR3: TGTGCCAGCAGCGCAGAGGTGACTAGCTCCCAGTTCTTC.

The V gene is TRBV10-3, the J gene TRBJ2-3; 10 nucleotides align to TRBD1. The V segment lost 10 bases and the J segment 5 bases; nucleotides outside the gene matches: 6. Germline V gene sequence: CDR1 ENHRY, CDR2 SYGVKD. The CDR3 spans 13 residues. CDR3 nucleotides: TGTGCCACCATCGACAGGGGGCGAGATACGCAGTATTTT. As protein: CATIDRGRDTQYF.

In regard to this clonotype: A much larger clone differs from this one at a single base, so this may be a read error. The genes are TRBV20-1 and TRBJ1-1; D might be TRBD1 (5 bases). The germline gives CDR1 DFQATT, CDR2 SNEGSKA (reference sequence). CDR3 length: 14 amino acids. CDR3 bases: TGCAGTGCTAAACGCCATGGGACTGATGCTGAAGCTTTATTT. Translated: CSAKRHGTDAEALF.

On this clonotype: One base away lies a much larger clone, so this may be a sequencing read error. V is TRBV5-1 and J is TRBJ2-2; possibly TRBD1 or TRBD2 for D (5 bases each). CDR3 length: 15 residues. The V gene's germline CDR1 is SGHRS and CDR2 YFSETQ. The CDR3 DNA is TGCGCCAGCAGCTTGGGACTAAAAGGGGCCGGGAAGCTGTTTTTT. The encoded protein is CASSLGLKGAGKLFF.

About this clonotype itself: This could be a read error, since a much larger clone is one nucleotide away. J is TRBJ1-5 and V is TRBV28; tentatively, D is TRBD1 (5 bases). The CDR3 is 16 amino acids. Germline V gene lookup returns CDR1 MDHEN and CDR2 SYDVKM. The CDR3 region has the DNA TGTGCCAGGAGTTTAGCGAGGGGCGCTGGCAATCAGCCCCAGCATTTT. It specifies CARSLARGAGNQPQHF.

This clonotype was detected ten times or more. The chain combines TRBV6-5 with TRBJ2-5, with D perhaps TRBD2 (7 bases). Per germline, CDR1 MNHEY and CDR2 SVGAGI. The ends were cut back, 0 bases at V and 5 bases at J, with 13 bases in the middle. CDR3 size: 15 residues. DNA of the CDR3: TGTGCCAGCAGTTACTCGGAGGGGGGGCGGGAGACCCAGTACTTC. Its protein product is CASSYSEGGRETQYF.

The rearrangement joins TRBV2 to TRBJ2-7; 14 nucleotides match TRBD2. The CDR3 is 17 amino acids. After removal of 6 bases from V and 0 bases from J, the junction contained 7 bases not matched to a gene. Germline CDR1 reads SNHLY; CDR2 reads FYNNEI. CDR3 residues: CASSRGLAGDLSYEQYF. The CDR3 DNA follows: TGTGCCAGCAGCCGGGGACTAGCGGGGGACCTCTCCTACGAGCAGTACTTC.

With respect to this clonotype: A read error may account for a junction end that differs from germline. The rearrangement links TRBV11-2 to TRBJ2-1; D may be TRBD2 (5 bases). This CDR3 has 15 amino acids. The germline V gene has CDR1 SGHAT and CDR2 FQNNGV. CDR3 sequence (DNA): TGTGCCAGCAGCCCCCGATTTGGAGCGGACGATGAGCAGTCCTTC. Residues: CASSPRFGADDEQSF.